The present entry profiles one TCR beta chain with its context. There is no known antigen for this receptor. No base quality information exists; no much larger clone differs at one position. The CDR3 starts with the cysteine, ends with the phenylalanine, and has 17 residues. Only the CDR3 DNA stays, 51 bases, in frame from base 1. Via the germline V gene, CDR1 is SNHLY and CDR2 FYNNEI. V and J lose 1 base and 0 bases, and a span of 12 bases separates them. This record comes from a study of T cell changes during pregnancy in multiple sclerosis (dated by TCRdb to between 2018 and 2021). Regarding the study in general: Changes in the T cell repertoire over the course of pregnancy were examined in this study in women with multiple sclerosis.

The library was produced with the immunoSEQ multiplex PCR assay. TCRdb mirrors the immuneACCESS table, restricted to in-frame sequences. Some clones are absent from its copies; in checked studies, under half trace to an unresolved V gene, and the reason for the others is unknown. A total of more than 50,000 clones appear in this sample, 91% of them only once. About 0.49% of the sample belongs to the ten largest clones. Sequenced material: CD4+ T cells from peripheral blood mononuclear cells, taken after pregnancy. The clonotype was recovered from a female donor in good health, enrolled as a control in a pregnancy study. The chain employs TRBV2 and TRBJ2-2, with TRBD2 tentatively as D gene (5 bases match). The encoded CDR3 is CASSEVEGGPNTGELFF. The bases read TGTGCCAGCAGTGAAGTGGAAGGAGGACCGAACACCGGGGAGCTGTTTTTT.